The clone carrying this TCR beta chain occurred a few times. Antigen specificity is unknown. The sample comes from a study of OX40 agonist ivuxolimab in advanced cancers. Turning to the study itself: Dose-escalation patients suffered from hepatocellular carcinoma, melanoma, renal cell or head and neck cancer.

Germline lookup yields CDR1 LNHDA and CDR2 SQIVND (reference sequence). The CDR3 spans 14 residues. The V end was cut by 6 bases, the J end by 9 bases, with 18 bases between. Findings of the study overall: Researchers did not establish what antigens the expanded peripheral T cells target.

The repertoire was sequenced with immunoSEQ multiplex PCR; TCRdb's copy has only in-frame clones and lacks some. This table has approximately 89,000 clones, about nine tenths appearing once. Patients were ineligible given autoimmune disease history or systemic immunosuppression. The gene calls are TRBV19 and TRBJ2-1; D not certain. The receptor's source is an adult with an advanced solid tumor such as melanoma, head and neck, liver or kidney cancer. The specimen was CD4+ or CD8+ T cells sorted from blood, collected in a trial of the OX40 agonist ivuxolimab. The DNA of the CDR3 is TGTGCCAGTAGACCCGATCCTAGTATAGTTGAGCAGTTCTTC. Translated, it gives CASRPDPSIVEQFF.